These 20 T cell receptor beta chains were all obtained from the same sample, sequenced in a study of neurological immune-mediated disorders. TCRdb re-derived calls from the 5' RACE reads in MiXCR, one entry per CDR3 protein. The sample comprises 100,000 or so distinct CDR3 sequences, 3.5% of which are singletons, and 5% to 7.5% rests with the top ten. Sequences were obtained from PBMCs. All receptors derive from a woman younger than 35 with multiple sclerosis.

This clonotype was seen many times. This chain links TRBV5-1 with TRBJ1-2; possibly TRBD1 for D (5 bases). CDR3 length: 13 amino acids. Per the germline V gene, CDR1 is SGHRS and CDR2 is YFSETQ. V was clipped by 4 bases and J by 6 bases, with 13 bases between them. The CDR3 DNA follows: TGCGCCAGCAGCACGACAGAAAGGAATGGCTACACCTTC. It specifies CASSTTERNGYTF.

This clonotype was seen repeatedly, ten times or more. The rearrangement uses TRBV11-2 and TRBJ2-1, with D hard to call. This CDR3 comprises 12 residues. V was trimmed by 3 bases and J by 3 bases, leaving 3 bases between them. Germline CDR1 reads SGHAT; CDR2 reads FQNNGV. The CDR3 reads CASSFGYNEQFF. The CDR3 nucleotides are TGTGCCAGCAGCTTCGGCTACAATGAGCAGTTCTTC.

In its sample, this clonotype was seen many times. The chain uses TRBV6-1 and TRBJ2-5, with 7 bases lining up with TRBD2. Germline CDR1 is MNHNS and CDR2 is SASEGT. This CDR3 contains 15 residues. The V and J ends lost 1 base and 2 bases, in that order; junction bases with no gene match: 4. This chain's CDR3 is CASSEEPSGQETQYF. CDR3 nucleotides: TGTGCCAGCAGTGAAGAGCCTAGCGGACAAGAGACCCAGTACTTC.

This clonotype appeared many times. V is TRBV4-1 and J is TRBJ1-2; 7 bases match TRBD1. J gave up 5 bases and V 1 base, and 10 bases lay outside the gene matches. There are 16 residues in the CDR3. Germline V gene sequence: CDR1 MGHRA, CDR2 YSYEKL. CDR3 sequence (DNA): TGCGCCAGCAGCCAAGCTGTGGACAGGTTGGATTATGGCTACACCTTC. As protein: CASSQAVDRLDYGYTF.

This clonotype was seen many times. V and J are TRBV20-1 and TRBJ2-1; no reliable D call. Germline-derived CDR1 and CDR2 are DFQATT and SNEGSKA (reference sequence). The CDR3 runs to 14 residues. V was pared by 2 bases and J by 8 bases, with 16 bases between. The CDR3 DNA reads as TGCAGTGCTAGATTGCCCCCAAGTCCTCATGAGCAGTTCTTC. Translating it yields CSARLPPSPHEQFF.

This chain joins TRBV7-6 and TRBJ2-7; the D gene could be TRBD1 or TRBD2 (6 bases each). V gave up 4 bases and J gave up 2 bases, with 18 bases separating them. CDR3 length: 16 residues. CDR1 and CDR2 from the germline V gene are SGHVS and FNYEAQ. The CDR3 is CASSSGGGSRAYEQYF. The CDR3, as DNA: TGTGCCAGCAGCTCAGGAGGGGGGTCTAGGGCCTACGAGCAGTACTTC.

This clonotype was detected ten times or more. The chain carries TRBV5-1 and TRBJ2-7; possibly TRBD2 for D (5 bases). This CDR3 has 15 residues. The V gene lost 0 bases and the J gene lost 3 bases, with 13 bases spanning the gap. Germline loops: CDR1 SGHRS, CDR2 YFSETQ. CDR3 nucleotides: TGCGCCAGCAGCTTGGGCTCGACGGGGATCTACGAGCAGTACTTC. Its translation: CASSLGSTGIYEQYF.

Ten or more counts support this clonotype. CDR3 in DNA: TGCGCCAGCAGCTTGGGGAGATTAAGGACAGACCAAGAGACCCAGTACTTC. Its protein product is CASSLGRLRTDQETQYF. The chain uses TRBV5-1 and TRBJ2-5; TRBD1 might be the D (6 bases). The length of the CDR3 is 17 residues. With 0 bases removed from V and 0 bases from J, the gap between germline ends came to 15 bases. Germline CDR1 reads SGHRS; CDR2 reads YFSETQ.

This clonotype was seen ten or more times. The J gene is TRBJ2-4, the V gene TRBV4-1, with 9 bases matching TRBD1. The CDR3 is 16 amino acids. The germline CDR1 and CDR2 sequences are MGHRA and YSYEKL. Trimming took 2 bases from V and 5 from J; bases not matched to a gene: 7. CDR3: CASSQPPRDRENIQYF. CDR3 DNA: TGCGCCAGCAGCCAACCGCCCCGGGACAGGGAAAACATTCAGTACTTC.

The sample holds many counts of this clonotype. The CDR3 loop reads CASCTPGGEQYF. CDR3 bases: TGTGCCAGCTGCACTCCAGGAGGCGAGCAGTACTTC. The chain couples TRBV5-8 to TRBJ2-7; a weak D match, TRBD2 (5 bases). CDR3 length: 12 amino acids. Trimming pared 7 bases from V and 6 bases from J, leaving 14 bases between. Germline CDR1 and CDR2: SGHTS and YDEGEE.

This clonotype showed up many times. The V gene is TRBV7-2, the J gene TRBJ2-1; 12 positions match TRBD2. In germline, CDR1 is SGHTA, CDR2 FQGNSA. This CDR3 has 15 amino acids. V lost 5 bases and J lost 8; bases outside the gene matches: 7. The CDR3 DNA sequence: TGTGCCAGCAGCCCAGGGACTAGCGGGCAGGATGAGCAGTTCTTC. Translating it yields CASSPGTSGQDEQFF.

This clonotype was observed many times. The V gene is TRBV28, the J gene TRBJ2-1, with D uncertain. CDR1 and CDR2 (germline): MDHEN, SYDVKM. Trimming removed 3 bases at V and 3 bases at J, with 18 bases between. The CDR3 has 17 amino acids. In DNA, the CDR3 is TGTGCCAGCAGTTTGGGAATTGTGAGTAGGGACTACAATGAGCAGTTCTTC. Protein product: CASSLGIVSRDYNEQFF. Based on the CDR3 plus reference TRBV28 and TRBJ2-1, the full variable domain is DVKVTQSSRYLVKRTGEKVFLECVQDMDHENMFWYRQDPGLGLRLIYFSYDVKMKEKGDIPEGYSVSREKKERFSLILESASTNQTSMYLCASSLGIVSRDYNEQFFGPGTRLTVL.

This clonotype was observed many times. CDR3 residues: CASSRGMLLSGNTIYF. The CDR3 nucleotides are TGTGCCAGCTCCCGAGGAATGTTACTCTCTGGAAACACCATATATTTT. The gene calls are TRBV18 and TRBJ1-3; D gene unclear. CDR3 size: 16 residues. V was clipped by 6 bases and J by 0 bases, with 15 bases between them. From germline, CDR1 is KGHSH and CDR2 LQKENI.

This clonotype was counted at least ten times. The V call is TRBV10-3, the J call TRBJ2-6; D possibly corresponds to TRBD2 (6 bases). CDR1 and CDR2 (germline): ENHRY, SYGVKD. Trimming left V 2 bases short and J 0 bases short, with 14 bases between. The CDR3 has 18 residues. CDR3 amino acids: CAISEQIAAPSGANVLTF. CDR3 nucleotide sequence: TGTGCCATCAGTGAGCAAATAGCGGCCCCCTCTGGGGCCAACGTCCTGACTTTC.

This clonotype was recorded at least ten times. The V gene is TRBV5-1, the J gene TRBJ2-2; 7 bases agree with TRBD2. CDR3 size: 16 residues. V lost 0 bases and J lost 5; bases outside the gene matches: 7. Germline CDR1 is SGHRS and CDR2 is YFSETQ. The CDR3 sequence is CASSLEVWRETGELFF. The DNA for the CDR3 is TGCGCCAGCAGCTTGGAGGTTTGGCGGGAGACCGGGGAGCTGTTTTTT.

This clonotype was recorded at least ten times. The chain joins TRBV20-1 to TRBJ2-7; D remains unclear. V was clipped by 0 bases and J by 2 bases, with 8 bases between them. The CDR3 is made up of 13 amino acids. CDR1 and CDR2 from the germline V gene are DFQATT and SNEGSKA (reference sequence). This CDR3 is CSARDYRTYEQYF. Here the CDR3 DNA reads TGCAGTGCTAGAGACTACAGAACCTACGAGCAGTACTTC.

This clonotype was found many times. The V gene is TRBV27, the J gene TRBJ2-7; D is undetermined. Trimming pared 5 bases from V and 4 bases from J, leaving 12 bases between. This CDR3 is built from 13 residues. The germline CDR1 and CDR2 sequences are MNHEY and SMNVEV (reference sequence). The CDR3 region has the DNA TGTGCCAGCAGTAAGCGCGAAGCATACGAGCAGTACTTC. Amino acid sequence: CASSKREAYEQYF.

This clonotype was detected a few times. This clone may be a read error of a much larger clone one base away. The chain combines TRBV6-1 with TRBJ2-5; D may match TRBD1 or TRBD2 (5 bases each). CDR1 is MNHNS, CDR2 SASEGT, per germline. This CDR3 spans 14 amino acids. The CDR3 loop is CASRAGTVQENQYF. The DNA for the CDR3 is TGTGCCAGCAGGGCCGGGACGGTACAAGAGAACCAGTACTTC.

Comment on this clonotype: A much larger clone sits a single nucleotide away, making a read error possible. The chain employs TRBV7-8 and TRBJ2-3; no firm D call. CDR3 length equals 15 residues. CDR1 is SGHVS, CDR2 FQNEAQ, per germline. V was shortened by 9 bases and J by 2 bases, with 18 bases between the two germline ends. CDR3 sequence: CASRHGGGDTDTQYF. CDR3 DNA sequence: TGTGCCAGTCGTCACGGCGGTGGCGACACAGATACGCAGTATTTT.

This clonotype was detected many times. The V gene is TRBV9, the J gene TRBJ2-1; TRBD1 aligns across 8 bases. J gave up 6 bases and V 4 bases, and 15 bases lay outside the gene matches. CDR1 is SGDLS, CDR2 YYNGEE, per germline. CDR3 length: 17 amino acids. The CDR3 is CASSTRAQDRAGNEQFF. The DNA of the CDR3 is TGTGCCAGCAGCACCCGGGCCCAGGACAGGGCTGGCAATGAGCAGTTCTTC.